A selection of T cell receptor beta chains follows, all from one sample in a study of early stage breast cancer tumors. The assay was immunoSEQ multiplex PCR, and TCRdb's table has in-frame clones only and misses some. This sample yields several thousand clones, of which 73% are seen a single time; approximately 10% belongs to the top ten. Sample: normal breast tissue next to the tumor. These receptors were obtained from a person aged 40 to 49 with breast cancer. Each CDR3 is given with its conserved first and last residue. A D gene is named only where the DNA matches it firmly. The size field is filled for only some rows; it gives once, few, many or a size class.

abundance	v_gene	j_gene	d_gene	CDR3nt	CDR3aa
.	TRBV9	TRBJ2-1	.	TGTGCCAGCAGCGTAGAGATAGAACTCTACAATGAGCAGTTCTTC	CASSVEIELYNEQFF
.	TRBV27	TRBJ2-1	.	TGTGCCAGCAGTACCATCCTAGCGACAGACTACAATGAGCAGTTCTTC	CASSTILATDYNEQFF
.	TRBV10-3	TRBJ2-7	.	TGTGCCATCAGTGACGCAGGGTCGACCTACGAGCAGTACTTC	CAISDAGSTYEQYF
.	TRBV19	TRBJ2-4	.	TGTGCCAGTACCTCCGAGGGATACCTAGCCAAAAACATTCAGTACTTC	CASTSEGYLAKNIQYF
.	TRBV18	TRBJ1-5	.	TGTGCCAGCTCACCACAGGGCCGTTTTTCTCAGCCCCAGCATTTT	CASSPQGRFSQPQHF
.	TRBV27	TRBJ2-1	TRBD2	TGTGCCAGCAGTTTGGACTCTAGCGGATATGAGCAGTTCTTC	CASSLDSSGYEQFF
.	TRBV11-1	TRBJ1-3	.	TGTGCCAGCAGCTTATTGGGGACTGGAAACACCATATATTTT	CASSLLGTGNTIYF
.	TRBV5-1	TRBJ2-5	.	TGCGCCAGCAGCTTGGGGCAGGGAAGGGGCCAAGAGACCCAGTACTTC	CASSLGQGRGQETQYF
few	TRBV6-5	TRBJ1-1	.	TGTGCCAGCAGTTTTCGACAGGAGGTGAACACTGAAGCTTTCTTT	CASSFRQEVNTEAFF
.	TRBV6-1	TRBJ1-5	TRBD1	TGTGCCAGCAGTGAAGGGGGGGACAGGTTCGATCAGCCCCAGCATTTT	CASSEGGDRFDQPQHF
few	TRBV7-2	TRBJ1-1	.	TGTGCCAGCAGCTTAGTAGGCGCGAACACTGAAGCTTTCTTT	CASSLVGANTEAFF
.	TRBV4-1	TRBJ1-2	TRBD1	TGCGCCAGCAGCCAGACCTGGACAGGGGGCTATGGCTACACCTTC	CASSQTWTGGYGYTF
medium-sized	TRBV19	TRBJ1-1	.	TGTGCCAGTACCTCGGCGGTTGGGGGGTCTGAAGCTTTCTTT	CASTSAVGGSEAFF
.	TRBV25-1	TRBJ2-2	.	TGTGCCAGCACCGGGCCCGGCACCGGGGAGCTGTTTTTT	CASTGPGTGELFF
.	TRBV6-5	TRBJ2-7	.	TGTGCCAGCAGTCGTACACTAGCATCCTACGAGCAGTACTTC	CASSRTLASYEQYF
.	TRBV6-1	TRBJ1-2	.	TGTGCCAGCAGGCCCACGGGATCCCTCAACTATGGCTACACCTTC	CASRPTGSLNYGYTF